This T cell receptor beta chain was identified in a study of shared clonotypes between healthy human individuals. The repertoire was sequenced with immunoSEQ multiplex PCR; TCRdb's copy has only in-frame clones and lacks some. The repertoire holds around 1.1 million clones, 60% to 80% seen once, with over 0.8% in the top ten. This CDR3 region has 15 residues. Germline V gene lookup returns CDR1 SGDLS and CDR2 YYNGEE. V was trimmed by 0 bases and J by 6 bases, leaving 12 bases between them. The TCR comes from a man younger than 35 in good health. Some clones in this sample may be carry-over from other donors' samples. The rearrangement uses TRBV9 and TRBJ2-2; D not resolved. Sequences were obtained from memory CD4+ T cells from PBMCs. Subset indicated: CD45RA-negative fraction. The CDR3 reads CASSVGGLIAGELFF. In DNA, the CDR3 is TGTGCCAGCAGCGTAGGAGGCCTTATTGCCGGGGAGCTGTTTTTT.